The 7 T cell receptor beta chains below were found in one sample sequenced in a study of beta chain features in type 1 diabetes. Sequencing targeted expressed TCRB transcripts, as all isolated RNA had been reverse transcribed. The assay was immunoSEQ multiplex PCR, and TCRdb's table has in-frame clones only and misses some. The sample includes some 410,000 clones, about an eighth seen only once; the top ten take approximately 0.045%. The sample was naive CD4+ T cells from blood. The source of these receptors is a woman aged 18-29 years in good health.

This clone was detected only a few times. The chain is built from TRBV15 and TRBJ2-3; 8 bases agree with TRBD1. In germline, CDR1 is LNHNV, CDR2 YYDKDF (reference sequence). The CDR3 is 17 residues long. Germline trimming cut 1 base from V and 4 bases from J; bases unmatched to any gene: 10. In DNA, the CDR3 is TGTGCCACCAGCAGAGTTTTGACAGGGGATCGGCCAGATACGCAGTATTTT. Its translation: CATSRVLTGDRPDTQYF.

CDR3 coding DNA: TGTGCCAGCAGTAAAGAGGGACAGAAAAACGAGCAGTACGTC. It codes for CASSKEGQKNEQYV. The rearrangement joins TRBV2 to TRBJ2-7; 7 positions match TRBD1. The CDR3 sequence is 14 residues long. Germline values: CDR1 SNHLY, CDR2 FYNNEI. V was pared by 5 bases and J by 5 bases, with 9 bases of the junction left unmatched.

This clone has more than one count but fewer than ten. J is TRBJ2-5 and V is TRBV7-3; D is undetermined. Germline V gives CDR1 SGHTA, CDR2 FQGTGA. The CDR3 is 15 amino acids. V shed 4 bases and J shed 1 base, with 13 bases lying between them. In nucleotides, the CDR3 is TGTGCCAGCAGCTGGGCCCCGGCAGGCCAAGAGACCCAGTACTTC. Translation: CASSWAPAGQETQYF.

This clone came up a few times. The chain carries TRBV20-1 and TRBJ1-2; D not resolved. From germline, CDR1 is DFQATT and CDR2 SNEGSKA (reference sequence). Trimming pared 0 bases from V and 10 bases from J, leaving 6 bases between. The length of the CDR3 is 10 residues. Here the CDR3 DNA reads TGCAGTGCTAGAGATCTATCCTACACCTTC. Translation: CSARDLSYTF.

This CDR3 reads CASSPYPTGSTDTQYF. For the CDR3, the DNA is TGTGCCAGCTCACCCTATCCGACAGGGAGCACAGATACGCAGTATTTT. The V and J genes are TRBV18 and TRBJ2-3; 7 nucleotides line up with TRBD1. The germline CDR1 and CDR2 sequences are KGHSH and LQKENI. V trimming: 3 bases; J trimming: 0 bases; junction bases outside the gene matches: 6. The CDR3 totals 16 residues.

Here the CDR3 reads CASSVTQQGYTF. The CDR3 nucleotides read TGTGCCAGCAGTGTGACCCAGCAGGGCTACACCTTC. This chain joins TRBV2 and TRBJ1-2; D gene ambiguous. CDR1 and CDR2 (germline): SNHLY, FYNNEI. Trimming shortened V by 4 bases and J by 8 bases, and 11 bases separated the two germline ends. This CDR3 comprises 12 residues.

This clone was seen more than once but under ten times. The gene calls are TRBV30 and TRBJ1-1; D unclear. V dropped 3 bases and J dropped 4 bases, with 12 bases sitting between them. This CDR3 contains 13 residues. CDR1 is GTSNPN and CDR2 is SVGIG in the germline V gene (reference sequence). The chain's CDR3 is CAWSPRRGTEAFF. The CDR3 region has the DNA TGTGCCTGGAGCCCACGACGGGGCACTGAAGCTTTCTTT.